This T cell receptor (beta chain) was recorded in a study of T-cell reconstitution after alpha-beta-depleted transplantation in children. Regarding the study as a whole: Alpha-beta T cells present about two months after transplant were reported to originate from several hundred expanded graft clones.

This CDR3 has 15 amino acids. With 6 bases removed from V and 2 bases from J, the gap between germline ends came to 15 bases. Germline V gives CDR1 MGHDK, CDR2 SYGVNS. This sample's TCRbeta library carried unique molecular identifier barcodes. TCRdb re-called the PCR reads through MiXCR, storing one row per CDR3 protein. The repertoire holds about 440,000 distinct CDR3 sequences, about 40% seen once, with under 30% in the top ten. Remarks on this clonotype: Its cognate antigen is unknown.

The chain combines TRBV25-1 with TRBJ2-3, with a weak D call TRBD1 (6 bases). The material sequenced was PBMCs, taken before TCRalphabeta/CD19-depleted stem cell transplant. This TCR derives from a girl aged 2-10 years with aplastic anemia, due to receive a stem cell transplant. The CDR3 DNA sequence: TGTGCCAGCAGCAATCAGGGGTCCCCCACAGATACGCAGTATTTT. Protein product: CASSNQGSPTDTQYF.